This is a list of T cell receptor beta chains from one sample in a study of control samples from healthy donors and cancer patients. Method: immunoSEQ multiplex PCR; TCRdb's copy keeps in-frame clones and lacks some. Of 150,000 or so clones listed, more than 85% were seen once; the top ten hold 0.68%. Sequences were obtained from blood. The receptors come from a woman in her 30s in good health. Each CDR3 is given with its conserved first and last residue. A D gene is named only where the DNA matches it firmly. The listing skips clone size in some rows; elsewhere it reads once, few, many or a size class.

cdr3_aa: CASSLSPGSAFDEQFF
cdr3_nt: TGTGCCAGCAGCTTATCCCCCGGGAGTGCCTTCGATGAGCAGTTCTTC
clone_size: .
j_call: TRBJ2-1
v_call: TRBV11-2
d_call: .

cdr3_aa: CASSQGGGEQYF
cdr3_nt: TGTGCCAGCAGCCAAGGAGGGGGTGAGCAGTACTTC
clone_size: .
j_call: TRBJ2-7
v_call: TRBV28
d_call: .

cdr3_aa: CASSFGGRAADTQYF
cdr3_nt: TGCGCCAGCAGCTTCGGTGGGAGGGCCGCAGATACGCAGTATTTT
clone_size: .
j_call: TRBJ2-3
v_call: TRBV5-1
d_call: TRBD2

cdr3_aa: CAHWAGWKEPQHF
cdr3_nt: TGTGCGCATTGGGCAGGGTGGAAAGAGCCCCAGCATTTT
clone_size: once
j_call: TRBJ1-5
v_call: TRBV28
d_call: .

cdr3_aa: CASSTRSGELFF
cdr3_nt: TGTGCCAGCAGTACGCGGTCCGGGGAGCTGTTTTTT
clone_size: .
j_call: TRBJ2-2
v_call: TRBV2
d_call: .

cdr3_aa: CASSSTVYEQYF
cdr3_nt: TGTGCCAGCAGCTCAACCGTTTACGAGCAGTACTTC
clone_size: .
j_call: TRBJ2-7
v_call: TRBV7-2
d_call: .

cdr3_aa: CASSLTHRGSYTEAFF
cdr3_nt: TGTGCCAGCAGCCTCACCCACAGGGGGAGTTACACTGAAGCTTTCTTT
clone_size: .
j_call: TRBJ1-1
v_call: TRBV4-2
d_call: TRBD1

cdr3_aa: CASSLGGKNIQYF
cdr3_nt: TGTGCCAGCAGCCTCGGCGGGAAAAACATTCAGTACTTC
clone_size: .
j_call: TRBJ2-4
v_call: TRBV12-3/TRBV12-4
d_call: .

cdr3_aa: CASSSSGRISEQYF
cdr3_nt: TGTGCCAGCAGTAGCAGCGGGAGAATATCCGAGCAGTACTTC
clone_size: .
j_call: TRBJ2-7
v_call: TRBV7-2
d_call: TRBD2

cdr3_aa: CASSIHWTLAKNIQYF
cdr3_nt: TGTGCCAGTAGTATCCACTGGACTCTAGCCAAAAACATTCAGTACTTC
clone_size: .
j_call: TRBJ2-4
v_call: TRBV19
d_call: .

cdr3_aa: CASSLTWTLNNSYEQYF
cdr3_nt: TGTGCCAGCAGCCTCACCTGGACACTTAATAACTCCTACGAGCAGTACTTC
clone_size: once
j_call: TRBJ2-7
v_call: TRBV4-2
d_call: .

cdr3_aa: CASSFPHSPLHF
cdr3_nt: TGTGCCAGCAGTTTCCCCCATTCACCCCTCCACTTT
clone_size: .
j_call: TRBJ1-6
v_call: TRBV27
d_call: .

cdr3_aa: CASSYKGTNYGYTF
cdr3_nt: TGTGCCAGCAGTTACAAGGGTACCAACTATGGCTACACCTTC
clone_size: .
j_call: TRBJ1-2
v_call: TRBV6-2/TRBV6-3
d_call: .

cdr3_aa: CASSIGQGARSGTGELFF
cdr3_nt: TGCGCCAGCAGCATCGGACAGGGGGCGCGTTCGGGCACCGGGGAGCTGTTTTTT
clone_size: .
j_call: TRBJ2-2
v_call: TRBV4-1
d_call: TRBD1

cdr3_aa: CSVGRDRGRDTQYF
cdr3_nt: TGCAGCGTTGGCCGGGACAGGGGGCGAGATACGCAGTATTTT
clone_size: .
j_call: TRBJ2-3
v_call: TRBV29-1
d_call: TRBD1

cdr3_aa: CSASRQPGPYEQYF
cdr3_nt: TGCAGTGCTAGTCGCCAGCCGGGGCCCTACGAGCAGTACTTC
clone_size: .
j_call: TRBJ2-7
v_call: TRBV20-1
d_call: .

cdr3_aa: CASSLDIGTPNTGELFF
cdr3_nt: TGCGCCAGCAGCTTGGATATCGGGACACCGAACACCGGGGAGCTGTTTTTT
clone_size: .
j_call: TRBJ2-2
v_call: TRBV5-1
d_call: .

cdr3_aa: CSKEKDTQYF
cdr3_nt: TGCAGTAAGGAAAAAGATACGCAGTATTTT
clone_size: .
j_call: TRBJ2-3
v_call: TRBV20-1
d_call: .

cdr3_aa: CASSPTGIGETQYF
cdr3_nt: TGTGCCAGCAGCCCGACAGGGATCGGTGAGACCCAGTACTTC
clone_size: .
j_call: TRBJ2-5
v_call: TRBV7-9
d_call: TRBD1

cdr3_aa: CAGSLRKGGLRSTQYF
cdr3_nt: TGTGCCGGCAGTTTAAGGAAGGGCGGACTAAGGTCGACCCAGTACTTC
clone_size: .
j_call: TRBJ2-5
v_call: TRBV28
d_call: .

cdr3_aa: CASSPYEGINYGYTF
cdr3_nt: TGTGCCAGCAGCCCCTATGAGGGAATTAACTATGGCTACACCTTC
clone_size: .
j_call: TRBJ1-2
v_call: TRBV6-4
d_call: .